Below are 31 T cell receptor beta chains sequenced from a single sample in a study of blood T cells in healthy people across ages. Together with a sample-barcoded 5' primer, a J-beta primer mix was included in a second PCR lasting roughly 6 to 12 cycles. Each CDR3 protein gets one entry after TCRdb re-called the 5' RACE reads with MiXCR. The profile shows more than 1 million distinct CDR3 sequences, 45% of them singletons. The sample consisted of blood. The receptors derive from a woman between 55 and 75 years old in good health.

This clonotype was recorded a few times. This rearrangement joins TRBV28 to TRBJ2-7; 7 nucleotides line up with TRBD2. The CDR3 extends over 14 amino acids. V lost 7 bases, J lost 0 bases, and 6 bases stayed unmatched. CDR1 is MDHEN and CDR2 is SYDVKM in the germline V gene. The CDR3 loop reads CASNQAGSSYEQYF. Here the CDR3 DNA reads TGTGCCAGCAACCAAGCGGGGAGCTCCTACGAGCAGTACTTC.

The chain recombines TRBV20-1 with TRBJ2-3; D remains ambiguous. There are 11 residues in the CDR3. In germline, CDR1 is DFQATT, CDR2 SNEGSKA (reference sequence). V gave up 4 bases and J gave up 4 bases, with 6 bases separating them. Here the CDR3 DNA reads TGCAGTGCTATTACGGCAGATACGCAGTATTTT. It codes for CSAITADTQYF.

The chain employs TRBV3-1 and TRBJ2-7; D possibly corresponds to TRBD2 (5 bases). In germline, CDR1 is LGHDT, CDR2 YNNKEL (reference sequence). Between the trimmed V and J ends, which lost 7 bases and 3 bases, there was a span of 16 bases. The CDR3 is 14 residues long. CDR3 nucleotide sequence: TGTGCCAGCACCCCGGACTCGCGCGTCTACGAGCAGTACTTC. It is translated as CASTPDSRVYEQYF.

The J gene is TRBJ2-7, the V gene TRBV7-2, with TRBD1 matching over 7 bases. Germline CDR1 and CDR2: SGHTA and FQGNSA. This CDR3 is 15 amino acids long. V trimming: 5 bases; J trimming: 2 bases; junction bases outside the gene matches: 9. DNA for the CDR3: TGTGCCAGCAGCGCGCGGACAGGACAAGCCTACGAGCAGTACTTC. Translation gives CASSARTGQAYEQYF.

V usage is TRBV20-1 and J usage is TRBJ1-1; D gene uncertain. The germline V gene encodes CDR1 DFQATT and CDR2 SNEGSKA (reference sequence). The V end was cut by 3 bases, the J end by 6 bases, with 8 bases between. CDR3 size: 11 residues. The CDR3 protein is CSASSGAEAFF. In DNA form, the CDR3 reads TGCAGTGCTAGCTCAGGCGCTGAAGCTTTCTTT.

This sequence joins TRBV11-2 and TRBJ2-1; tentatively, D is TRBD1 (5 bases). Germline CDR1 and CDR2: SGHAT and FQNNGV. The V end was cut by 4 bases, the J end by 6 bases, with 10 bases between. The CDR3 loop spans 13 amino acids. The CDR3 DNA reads TGTGCCAGCAGCTATGACAGACTCAATGAGCAGTTCTTC. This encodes CASSYDRLNEQFF.

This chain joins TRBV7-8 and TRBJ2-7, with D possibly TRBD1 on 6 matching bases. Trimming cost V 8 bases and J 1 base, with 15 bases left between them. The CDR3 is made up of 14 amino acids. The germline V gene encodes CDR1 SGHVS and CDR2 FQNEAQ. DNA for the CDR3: TGTGCCAGCGCGGATACAGGGTATTCCTACGAGCAGTACTTC. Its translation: CASADTGYSYEQYF. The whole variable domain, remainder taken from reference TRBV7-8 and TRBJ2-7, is GAGVSQSPRYKVAKRGQDVALRCDPISGHVSLFWYQQALGQGPEFLTYFQNEAQLDKSGLPSDRFFAERPEGSVSTLKIQRTQQEDSAVYLCASADTGYSYEQYFGPGTRLTVT.

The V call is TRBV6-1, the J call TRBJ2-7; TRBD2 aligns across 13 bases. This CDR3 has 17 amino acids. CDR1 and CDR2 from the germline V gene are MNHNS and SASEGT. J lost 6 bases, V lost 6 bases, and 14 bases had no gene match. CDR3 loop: CASSWGTSGKARGEQYF. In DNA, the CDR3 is TGTGCCAGCAGCTGGGGGACTAGCGGGAAGGCGAGGGGCGAGCAGTACTTC.

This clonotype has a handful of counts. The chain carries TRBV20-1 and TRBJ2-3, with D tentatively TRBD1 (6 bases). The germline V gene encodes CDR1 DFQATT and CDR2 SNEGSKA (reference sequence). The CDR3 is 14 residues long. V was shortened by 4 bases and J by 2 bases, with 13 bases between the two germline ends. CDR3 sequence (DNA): TGCAGTGCTAAGCAGACAGGTCTCACAGATACGCAGTATTTT. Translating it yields CSAKQTGLTDTQYF.

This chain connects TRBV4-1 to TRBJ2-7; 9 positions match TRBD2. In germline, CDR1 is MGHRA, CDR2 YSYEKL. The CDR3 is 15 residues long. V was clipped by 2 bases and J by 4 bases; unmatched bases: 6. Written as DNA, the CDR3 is TGCGCCAGCAGCCAACCTAGCGGGGCTGCTTACGAGCAGTACTTC. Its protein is CASSQPSGAAYEQYF.

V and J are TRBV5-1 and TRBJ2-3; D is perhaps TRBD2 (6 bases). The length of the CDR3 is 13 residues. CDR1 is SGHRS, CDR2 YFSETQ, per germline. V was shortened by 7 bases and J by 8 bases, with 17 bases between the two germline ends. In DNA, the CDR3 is TGCGCCAGCCGGGACTCCGGTTTGGGTACGCAGTATTTT. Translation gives CASRDSGLGTQYF.

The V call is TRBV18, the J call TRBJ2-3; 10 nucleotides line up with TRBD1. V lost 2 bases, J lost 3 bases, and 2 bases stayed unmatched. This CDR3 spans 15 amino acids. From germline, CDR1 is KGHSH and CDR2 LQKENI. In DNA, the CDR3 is TGTGCCAGCTCACCAGCGGACAGGGGGACAGATACGCAGTATTTT. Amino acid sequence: CASSPADRGTDTQYF.

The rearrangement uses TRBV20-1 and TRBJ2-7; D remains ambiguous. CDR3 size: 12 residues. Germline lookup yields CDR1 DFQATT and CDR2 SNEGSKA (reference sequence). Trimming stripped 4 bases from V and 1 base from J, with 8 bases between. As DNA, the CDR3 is TGCAGTGCTATAGACTTGTCCTACGAGCAGTACTTC. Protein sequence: CSAIDLSYEQYF.

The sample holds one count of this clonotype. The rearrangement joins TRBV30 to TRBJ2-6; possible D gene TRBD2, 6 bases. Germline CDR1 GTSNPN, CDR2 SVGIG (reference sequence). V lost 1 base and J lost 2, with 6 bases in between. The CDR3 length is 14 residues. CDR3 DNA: TGTGCCTGGAGTGGACTAGCTGGGGCCAACGTCCTGACTTTC. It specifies CAWSGLAGANVLTF. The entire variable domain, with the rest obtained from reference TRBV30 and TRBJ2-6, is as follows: SQTIHQWPATLVQPVGSPLSLECTVEGTSNPNLYWYRQAAGRGLQLLFYSVGIGQISSEVPQNLSASRPQDRQFILSSKKLLLSDSGFYLCAWSGLAGANVLTFGAGSRLTVL.

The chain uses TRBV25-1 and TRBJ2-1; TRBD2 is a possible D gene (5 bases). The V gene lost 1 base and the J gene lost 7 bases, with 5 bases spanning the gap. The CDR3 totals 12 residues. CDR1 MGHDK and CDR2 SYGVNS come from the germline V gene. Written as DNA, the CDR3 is TGTGCCAGCAGTGAATTAGCGAATGAGCAGTTCTTC. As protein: CASSELANEQFF.

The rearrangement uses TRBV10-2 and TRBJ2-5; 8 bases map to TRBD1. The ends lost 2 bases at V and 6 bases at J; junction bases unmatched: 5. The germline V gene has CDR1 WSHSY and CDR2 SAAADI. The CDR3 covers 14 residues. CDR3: CASSEDRGGKTQYF. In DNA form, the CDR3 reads TGCGCCAGCAGTGAGGACAGGGGCGGCAAGACCCAGTACTTC.

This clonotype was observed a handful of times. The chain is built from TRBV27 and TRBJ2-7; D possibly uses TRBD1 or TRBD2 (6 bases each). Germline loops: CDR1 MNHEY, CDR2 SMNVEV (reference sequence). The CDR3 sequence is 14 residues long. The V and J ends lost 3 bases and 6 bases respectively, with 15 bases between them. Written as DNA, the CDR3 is TGTGCCAGCAGTTTTCGGGGGCCAGCCAGCGAGCAGTACTTC. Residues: CASSFRGPASEQYF.

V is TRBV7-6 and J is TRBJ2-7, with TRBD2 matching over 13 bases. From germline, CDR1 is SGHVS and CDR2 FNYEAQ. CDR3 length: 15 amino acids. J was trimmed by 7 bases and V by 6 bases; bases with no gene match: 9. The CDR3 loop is CASSPGLAGVWEQYF. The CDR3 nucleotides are TGTGCCAGCAGTCCCGGACTAGCGGGAGTGTGGGAGCAGTACTTC.

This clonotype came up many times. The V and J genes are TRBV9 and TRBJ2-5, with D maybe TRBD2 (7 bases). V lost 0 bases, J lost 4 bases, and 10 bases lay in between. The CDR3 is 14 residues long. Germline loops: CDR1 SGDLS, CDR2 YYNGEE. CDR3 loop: CASSVEGGGETQYF. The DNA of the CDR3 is TGTGCCAGCAGCGTAGAAGGGGGGGGAGAGACCCAGTACTTC.

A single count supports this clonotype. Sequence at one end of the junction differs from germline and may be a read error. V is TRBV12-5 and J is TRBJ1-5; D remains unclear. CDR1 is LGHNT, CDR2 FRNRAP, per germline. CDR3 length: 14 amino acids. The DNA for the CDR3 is TGTGCTAGTGGTGGCCCCAGGCTCAATCGGCCCCAGCATTTT. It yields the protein CASGGPRLNRPQHF.

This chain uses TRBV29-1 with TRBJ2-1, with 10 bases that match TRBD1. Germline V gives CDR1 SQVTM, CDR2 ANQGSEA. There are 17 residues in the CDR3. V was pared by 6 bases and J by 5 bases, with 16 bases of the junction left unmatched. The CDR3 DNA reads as TGCAGCGTGGCGCGAACCGTGGGACAGGGGTGGCACAATGAGCAGTTCTTC. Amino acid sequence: CSVARTVGQGWHNEQFF.

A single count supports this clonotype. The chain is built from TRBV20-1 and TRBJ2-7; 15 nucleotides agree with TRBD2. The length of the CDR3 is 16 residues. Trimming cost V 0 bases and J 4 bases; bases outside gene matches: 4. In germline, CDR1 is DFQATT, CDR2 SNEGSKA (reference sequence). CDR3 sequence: CSARDLGTSGGYEQYF. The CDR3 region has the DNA TGCAGTGCTAGAGACCTCGGGACTAGCGGGGGGTACGAGCAGTACTTC.

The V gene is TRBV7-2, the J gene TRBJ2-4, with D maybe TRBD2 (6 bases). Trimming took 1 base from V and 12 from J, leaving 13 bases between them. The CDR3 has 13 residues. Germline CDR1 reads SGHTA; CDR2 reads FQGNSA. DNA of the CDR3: TGTGCCAGCAGCTTAGAGGGAGGCCGGGATCAGTACTTC. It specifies CASSLEGGRDQYF.

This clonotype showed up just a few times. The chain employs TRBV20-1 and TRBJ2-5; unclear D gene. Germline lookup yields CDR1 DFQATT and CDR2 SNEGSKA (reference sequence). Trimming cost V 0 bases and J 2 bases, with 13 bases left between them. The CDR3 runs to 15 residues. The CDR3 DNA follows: TGCAGTGCTAGAGACGGTAGCAGGATACAAGAGACCCAGTACTTC. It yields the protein CSARDGSRIQETQYF.

The CDR3 is CSASFLAGVAKGTQYF. CDR3 nucleotide sequence: TGCAGTGCTAGTTTTCTAGCGGGAGTTGCAAAAGGGACCCAGTACTTC. The gene calls are TRBV20-1 and TRBJ2-5; 10 bases agree with TRBD2. Trimming cost V 3 bases and J 7 bases; bases outside gene matches: 14. Germline values: CDR1 DFQATT, CDR2 SNEGSKA (reference sequence). This CDR3 is built from 16 residues.

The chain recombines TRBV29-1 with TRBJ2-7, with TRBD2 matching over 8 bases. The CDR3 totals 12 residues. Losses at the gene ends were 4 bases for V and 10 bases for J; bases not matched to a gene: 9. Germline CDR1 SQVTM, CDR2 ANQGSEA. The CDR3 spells CSVGSSGGPQYF. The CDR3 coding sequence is TGCAGCGTTGGATCCAGCGGGGGACCCCAGTACTTC.

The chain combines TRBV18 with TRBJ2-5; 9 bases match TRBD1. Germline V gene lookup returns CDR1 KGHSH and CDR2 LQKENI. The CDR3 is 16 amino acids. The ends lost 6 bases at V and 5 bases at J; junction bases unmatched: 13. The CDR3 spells CASSPTGTGIGETQYF. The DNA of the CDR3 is TGTGCCAGCTCGCCGACCGGGACAGGGATTGGGGAGACCCAGTACTTC. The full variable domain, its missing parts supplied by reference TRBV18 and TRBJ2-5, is NAGVMQNPRHLVRRRGQEARLRCSPMKGHSHVYWYRQLPEEGLKFMVYLQKENIIDESGMPKERFSAEFPKEGPSILRIQQVVRGDSAAYFCASSPTGTGIGETQYFGPGTRLLVL.

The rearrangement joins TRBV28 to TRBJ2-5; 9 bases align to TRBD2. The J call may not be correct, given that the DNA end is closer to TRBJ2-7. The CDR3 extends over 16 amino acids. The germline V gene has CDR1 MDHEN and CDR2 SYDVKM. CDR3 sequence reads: CASSTFGGTSLYEQYF. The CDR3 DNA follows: TGTGCCAGCAGCACGTTTGGAGGGACTAGCCTTTACGAGCAGTACTTC.

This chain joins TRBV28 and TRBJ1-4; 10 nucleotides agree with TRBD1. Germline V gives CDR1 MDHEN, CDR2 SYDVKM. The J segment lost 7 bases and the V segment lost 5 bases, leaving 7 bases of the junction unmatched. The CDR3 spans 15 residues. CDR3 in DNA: TGTGCCAGCAGTCTCGACGGGACAGGGGTTGAAAAACTGTTTTTT. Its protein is CASSLDGTGVEKLFF.

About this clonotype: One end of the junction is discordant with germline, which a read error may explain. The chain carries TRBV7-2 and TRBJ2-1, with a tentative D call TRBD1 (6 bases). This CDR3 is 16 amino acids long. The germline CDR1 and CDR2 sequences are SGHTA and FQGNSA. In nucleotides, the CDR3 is TGTGCCAGCAGCTCCTACCACAGGGTACCGTACACTGAGCAGTTCTTC. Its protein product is CASSSYHRVPYTEQFF.

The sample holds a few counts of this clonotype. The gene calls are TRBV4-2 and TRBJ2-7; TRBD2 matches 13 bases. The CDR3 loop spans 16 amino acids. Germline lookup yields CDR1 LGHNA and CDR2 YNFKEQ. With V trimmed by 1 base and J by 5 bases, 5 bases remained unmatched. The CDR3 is CASSQVGTSGKNEQYF. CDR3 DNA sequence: TGTGCCAGCAGCCAAGTTGGGACTAGCGGGAAGAACGAGCAGTACTTC.